These 18 T cell receptor beta chains originate from one sample sequenced in a study of lymphopenia after photon versus proton radiotherapy. The method was immunoSEQ multiplex PCR; TCRdb's version includes in-frame clones alone and lacks a portion of them. Of roughly 150,000 clones in the sample, 80% to 90% were seen once. The material was peripheral blood, obtained from a patient treated with photon-based radiotherapy. The source of these receptors is a man aged 45-65 years with gastric cancer.

This chain links TRBV19 with TRBJ2-2, with D tentatively TRBD2 (6 bases). Trimming removed 3 bases at V and 6 bases at J, with 11 bases between. CDR1 is LNHDA and CDR2 is SQIVND in the germline V gene (reference sequence). The CDR3 consists of 14 residues. Written as DNA, the CDR3 is TGTGCCAGTAGTATCGGGGGAAACCCCGGGGAGCTGTTTTTT. As protein: CASSIGGNPGELFF.

The chain has TRBV5-1 and TRBJ1-4; D ambiguous. Germline V gene sequence: CDR1 SGHRS, CDR2 YFSETQ. The CDR3 length is 15 residues. The V and J ends lost 2 bases and 1 base respectively, with 9 bases between them. CDR3: CASSFDGGTNEKLFF. In DNA, the CDR3 is TGCGCCAGCAGCTTTGACGGAGGAACTAATGAAAAACTGTTTTTT.

The chain uses TRBV9 and TRBJ1-4; 7 bases are shared with TRBD1. CDR1 is SGDLS, CDR2 YYNGEE, per germline. The V and J ends lost 2 bases and 4 bases, in that order; junction bases with no gene match: 8. This CDR3 is 16 amino acids long. CDR3 amino acids: CASSVGGGQLNEKLFF. The CDR3 DNA sequence: TGTGCCAGCAGCGTCGGGGGGGGACAGCTTAATGAAAAACTGTTTTTT.

The CDR3, as DNA: TGTGCCAGCAGCTCGGTGGCAGAAAACATTCAGTACTTC. This gives the protein CASSSVAENIQYF. The chain combines TRBV7-9 with TRBJ2-4; no clear D gene. The CDR3 is made up of 13 amino acids. Trimming pared 4 bases from V and 5 bases from J, leaving 9 bases between. Germline lookup yields CDR1 SEHNR and CDR2 FQNEAQ (reference sequence).

The rearrangement uses TRBV30 and TRBJ1-1; D is unclear. Germline lookup yields CDR1 GTSNPN and CDR2 SVGIG (reference sequence). Between the trimmed V and J ends, which lost 5 bases and 1 base, there was a span of 5 bases. There are 11 residues in the CDR3. The CDR3 coding sequence is TGTGCCTGGGGCAAGAACACTGAAGCTTTCTTT. Protein sequence: CAWGKNTEAFF.

V is TRBV18 and J is TRBJ1-1; 8 positions agree with TRBD1. This CDR3 is 16 amino acids long. V lost 1 base to trimming and J lost 1 base; unmatched junction nucleotides: 5. CDR1 is KGHSH and CDR2 is LQKENI in the germline V gene. Here the CDR3 reads CASSPQGTGSNTEAFF. The CDR3 DNA follows: TGTGCCAGCTCACCACAAGGGACAGGCTCGAACACTGAAGCTTTCTTT.

The chain recombines TRBV6-1 with TRBJ2-7; 11 nucleotides line up with TRBD1. CDR1 MNHNS and CDR2 SASEGT come from the germline V gene. Trimming removed 5 bases from V and 2 bases from J; junction bases left unmatched: 5. The CDR3 runs 15 residues. CDR3 residues: CASSSGTGGPYEQYF. In DNA form, the CDR3 reads TGTGCCAGCAGTTCCGGGACAGGGGGACCCTACGAGCAGTACTTC.

J is TRBJ2-1 and V is TRBV7-9; TRBD2 agrees at 9 bases. CDR3 length: 15 amino acids. V gave up 5 bases and J gave up 7 bases; unmatched junction bases: 9. CDR1 and CDR2 (germline): SEHNR, FQNEAQ (reference sequence). The CDR3 sequence is CASSPVAGASNEQFF. CDR3 in DNA: TGTGCCAGCAGCCCAGTAGCGGGAGCTAGTAATGAGCAGTTCTTC.

The chain recombines TRBV27 with TRBJ2-7; D not resolved. Germline CDR1 reads MNHEY; CDR2 reads SMNVEV (reference sequence). Trimming removed 6 bases at V and 5 bases at J, with 17 bases between. CDR3 size: 14 residues. CDR3 sequence reads: CASRKWSRVDEQYF. Here the CDR3 DNA reads TGTGCCAGCAGGAAGTGGTCTAGGGTAGACGAGCAGTACTTC.

The chain links TRBV28 to TRBJ2-3, with unresolved D. The CDR3 length is 16 residues. The germline V gene has CDR1 MDHEN and CDR2 SYDVKM. Deletions cut 6 bases from V and 1 base from J, with 17 bases between. In nucleotides, the CDR3 is TGTGCCAGCAGCCCATATGGGCCCAAACGCACAGATACGCAGTATTTT. As protein: CASSPYGPKRTDTQYF.

The chain employs TRBV7-6 and TRBJ1-1, with 8 bases identical to TRBD1. Germline V CDR1 and CDR2: SGHVS, FNYEAQ. J was trimmed by 1 base and V by 5 bases; bases with no gene match: 9. The CDR3 totals 16 residues. The CDR3 region is CASSPDRGLGNTEAFF. DNA of the CDR3: TGTGCCAGCAGCCCCGACAGGGGATTAGGGAACACTGAAGCTTTCTTT.

The V call is TRBV5-1, the J call TRBJ2-3, with TRBD1 matching 7 bases. Losses at the gene ends were 0 bases for V and 6 bases for J; bases not matched to a gene: 4. Germline CDR1 and CDR2: SGHRS and YFSETQ. This CDR3 has 14 residues. The CDR3 spells CASSLDRGEDTQYF. CDR3 nucleotides: TGCGCCAGCAGCTTGGACAGGGGAGAGGATACGCAGTATTTT.

The rearrangement uses TRBV7-6 and TRBJ1-1, with D maybe TRBD1 (5 bases). This CDR3 region has 12 residues. Germline V gene data show CDR1 as SGHVS and CDR2 as FNYEAQ. The V end was cut by 5 bases, the J end by 6 bases, with 10 bases between. CDR3 nucleotide sequence: TGTGCCAGCAGCCGCCAGGGAGCTGAAGCTTTCTTT. It encodes CASSRQGAEAFF.

J is TRBJ2-1 and V is TRBV11-2; no clear D. V lost 1 base and J lost 2, with 9 bases in between. The CDR3 length is 15 residues. Germline V gives CDR1 SGHAT, CDR2 FQNNGV. In DNA, the CDR3 is TGTGCCAGCAGCTTAGTCGGGTTCGCCTACAATGAGCAGTTCTTC. This translates into CASSLVGFAYNEQFF.

The genes are TRBV11-3 and TRBJ1-1; D is possibly TRBD1 (5 bases). Germline V lookup: CDR1 SGHNT, CDR2 YENEEA. Trimming left V 1 base short and J 2 bases short, with 14 bases between. CDR3 length equals 16 residues. The chain's CDR3 is CASSLGFGTGNTEAFF. CDR3 DNA sequence: TGTGCCAGCAGCTTAGGGTTCGGGACGGGAAACACTGAAGCTTTCTTT.

The chain employs TRBV2 and TRBJ1-5, with D unclear. This CDR3 spans 15 amino acids. Between the trimmed V and J ends, which lost 0 bases and 0 bases, there was a span of 6 bases. Germline V gene data show CDR1 as SNHLY and CDR2 as FYNNEI. CDR3 DNA sequence: TGTGCCAGCAGTGAAGCGGGGTATAGCAATCAGCCCCAGCATTTT. Its protein is CASSEAGYSNQPQHF.

The genes are TRBV11-2 and TRBJ2-7, with unresolved D. The ends were cut back, 1 base at V and 3 bases at J, with 7 bases in the middle. This CDR3 spans 13 amino acids. CDR1 and CDR2 from the germline V gene are SGHAT and FQNNGV. The DNA for the CDR3 is TGTGCCAGCAGCTTAGGAGAGTTCTACGAGCAGTACTTC. Translation gives CASSLGEFYEQYF.

The rearrangement uses TRBV6-5 and TRBJ1-1; perhaps TRBD1 as D (6 bases). CDR3 size: 15 residues. Trimming removed 0 bases at V and 2 bases at J, with 10 bases between. Germline V gene data show CDR1 as MNHEY and CDR2 as SVGAGI. This CDR3 is CASSYSGTHNTEAFF. CDR3 DNA sequence: TGTGCCAGCAGTTACTCAGGGACACACAACACTGAAGCTTTCTTT.